Below, 2 T cell receptor beta chains from the same sample are listed, as sequenced in a study of shared clonotypes between healthy human individuals. TCRdb's copy holds only in-frame clones and misses some; the assay was immunoSEQ multiplex PCR. This table has 2.5 million or so clones, more than 90% appearing once. Material for sequencing was naive CD4+ T cells sorted from blood. Subset given: CD45RA+ positively selected. These receptors all stem from a man aged 18 to 30 in good health.

The CDR3, as DNA: TGTGCCAGCAGTGCCCAAACATGGGGGGGCGAGCAGTACTTC. Protein sequence: CASSAQTWGGEQYF. The rearrangement links TRBV6-1 to TRBJ2-7, with 7 bases matching TRBD2. Trimming at V came to 4 bases and at J to 6 bases, leaving 9 bases not matched to a gene. CDR1 MNHNS and CDR2 SASEGT come from the germline V gene. There are 14 residues in the CDR3.

The gene calls are TRBV19 and TRBJ2-2; perhaps D is TRBD1 or TRBD2 (6 bases each). Germline CDR1 LNHDA, CDR2 SQIVND (reference sequence). Trimming pared 3 bases from V and 7 bases from J, leaving 15 bases between. The CDR3 has 15 residues. The CDR3 DNA sequence: TGTGCCAGTAGTATCAGTCAGGGGAGGTACGGGGAGCTGTTTTTT. Translation: CASSISQGRYGELFF.